Below, 14 T cell receptor beta chains from the same sample are listed, as sequenced in a study of T cells in Graves' hyperthyroidism and ophthalmopathy (dated by TCRdb to the late 2010s). The library was built by means of multiplex PCR. Sequencing instrument: Illumina HiSeq 2000. Amplification of TCR beta CDR3 regions was carried out from RNA transcripts. For the first round of RT-PCR on the TCR CDR3, the HTBI primer set was used together with the Qiagen OneStep RT-PCR kit. TCRdb reworked the public reads: Q25 trimming with fastp, MiXCR clone assembly, productive beta chains retained. Every CDR3 protein is listed once, alongside the most common genes and DNA of its rows. The sample yields about half a million distinct CDR3 sequences; less than 25% were counted once. The ten biggest clones cover approximately 26% of the sample. The source material was blood. The receptors stem from a man aged 18 to 30 with Graves' hyperthyroidism.

This clonotype occurred many times. The chain links TRBV28 to TRBJ2-7; 8 bases map to TRBD1. J lost 6 bases, V lost 7 bases, and 5 bases had no gene match. The CDR3 consists of 12 residues. Germline loops: CDR1 MDHEN, CDR2 SYDVKM. The CDR3 loop reads CASNGQGLEQYF. The CDR3 nucleotides read TGTGCCAGCAATGGACAGGGCCTCGAGCAGTACTTC.

This clonotype was picked up a small number of times. The chain links TRBV6-5 to TRBJ2-7; D remains ambiguous. Trimming shortened V by 2 bases and J by 4 bases, and 12 bases separated the two germline ends. The CDR3 spans 14 residues. The germline V gene encodes CDR1 MNHEY and CDR2 SVGAGI. For the CDR3, the DNA is TGTGCCAGCAGTTACCTTCAGGACCAGTACGAGCAGTACTTC. Translating gives CASSYLQDQYEQYF.

This clonotype was recorded at least ten times. J is TRBJ2-2 and V is TRBV12-3 or TRBV12-4; no clear D gene. Trimming took 10 bases from V and 6 from J, leaving 9 bases between them. The CDR3 is made up of 11 amino acids. CDR3 DNA sequence: TGTGCCAACCGGCGTTCCGGGGAGCTGTTTTTT. Protein: CANRRSGELFF.

This clonotype was observed at least ten times. V usage is TRBV27 and J usage is TRBJ2-7, with D possibly TRBD1 on 5 matching bases. Trimming took off 3 bases at V and 1 base at J, with 10 bases between the two ends. The CDR3 is 14 residues long. Germline CDR1 is MNHEY and CDR2 is SMNVEV (reference sequence). The CDR3 DNA sequence: TGTGCCAGCAGTTTGGGGCGTCGGTCCTACGAGCAGTACTTC. This gives the protein CASSLGRRSYEQYF.

The CDR3 DNA reads TGTGCCAGCAGCCAGATACGGGAGCAGTACTTC. It encodes CASSQIREQYF. The chain has TRBV7-3 and TRBJ2-7; D unclear. The CDR3 is made up of 11 amino acids. V lost 5 bases, J lost 7 bases, and 9 bases lay in between. The germline V gene has CDR1 SGHTA and CDR2 FQGTGA.

Only a few counts were recorded for this clonotype. In DNA form, the CDR3 reads TGTGCCAGCGGCGACAAAGGGGAGCCCCAGCATTTT. It codes for CASGDKGEPQHF. The rearrangement joins TRBV3-1 to TRBJ1-5; a possible D gene is TRBD1 (5 bases). The CDR3 runs to 12 residues. Germline V gene data show CDR1 as LGHDT and CDR2 as YNNKEL (reference sequence). Trimming took off 8 bases at V and 8 bases at J, with 13 bases between the two ends.

V is TRBV4-2 and J is TRBJ1-1, with D possibly TRBD1 on 5 matching bases. CDR1 and CDR2 (germline): LGHNA, YNFKEQ. The CDR3 has 13 amino acids. V was clipped by 5 bases and J by 8 bases, with 15 bases between them. CDR3 sequence: CASSGRQLQEAFF. In DNA, the CDR3 is TGTGCCAGCAGCGGACGACAGCTTCAAGAAGCTTTCTTT.

This clonotype was observed at least ten times. The gene calls are TRBV19 and TRBJ1-1, with D perhaps matching TRBD1 (5 bases). Germline-derived CDR1 and CDR2 are LNHDA and SQIVND (reference sequence). Deletions cut 5 bases from V and 3 bases from J, with 16 bases between. The CDR3 loop spans 15 amino acids. The CDR3 sequence is CASSPGTGVDTEAFF. For the CDR3, the DNA is TGTGCCAGTAGTCCCGGGACGGGGGTGGACACTGAAGCTTTCTTT.

Many counts were recorded for this clonotype. This chain connects TRBV7-2 to TRBJ2-5; D not resolved. The CDR3 is 15 amino acids. Germline CDR1 reads SGHTA; CDR2 reads FQGNSA. Trimming took off 3 bases at V and 1 base at J, with 12 bases between the two ends. The CDR3 sequence is CASSFDTPLQETQYF. The CDR3 DNA is TGTGCCAGCAGCTTCGACACTCCTCTCCAAGAGACCCAGTACTTC.

This clonotype was counted at least ten times. The junction departs from germline at one end; a sequencing error may be responsible. The genes are TRBV20-1 and TRBJ1-2, with 9 bases aligning to TRBD1. The CDR3 loop spans 15 amino acids. Germline assignment: CDR1 DFQATT and CDR2 SNEGSKA (reference sequence). The CDR3 sequence is CSARRWDRDDYSYTF. DNA of the CDR3: TGCAGTGCCAGAAGATGGGACAGGGACGACTATAGCTACACCTTC.

In its sample, this clonotype was seen many times. The genes are TRBV29-1 and TRBJ1-1, with TRBD1 as a possible D gene (5 bases). The CDR3 runs 14 residues. Germline CDR1 SQVTM, CDR2 ANQGSEA. V lost 4 bases and J lost 1, with 13 bases in between. Here the CDR3 DNA reads TGCAGCGTTGGGGTTGGGGGGAGGAACACTGAAGCTTTCTTT. Translating gives CSVGVGGRNTEAFF.

This rearrangement joins TRBV19 to TRBJ1-1, with D perhaps matching TRBD1 (6 bases). V was trimmed by 4 bases and J by 2 bases, leaving 17 bases between them. This CDR3 is built from 16 residues. The germline V gene has CDR1 LNHDA and CDR2 SQIVND (reference sequence). CDR3 loop: CASSTPRDRRNTEAFF. DNA of the CDR3: TGTGCCAGTAGTACCCCAAGAGACAGGAGAAACACTGAAGCTTTCTTT.

This clonotype was counted only a few times. The germline gene is not matched at one end of the junction; a read error may be the cause. The V and J genes are TRBV12-3 or TRBV12-4 and TRBJ1-1; D uncertain. The CDR3 has 13 amino acids. The CDR3 nucleotides are TGTGCCAGCAGTATAGACACCAACACTGAAGCTTGCTTT. It codes for CASSIDTNTEACF.

This clonotype was seen at least ten times. The chain has TRBV11-2 and TRBJ2-6; D not resolved. The CDR3 contains 13 residues. CDR1 SGHAT and CDR2 FQNNGV come from the germline V gene. The germline V and J ends were trimmed by 3 bases and 9 bases, with 9 bases remaining between them. CDR3: CASSFGRNNVLTF. In nucleotides, the CDR3 is TGTGCCAGCAGCTTTGGACGCAACAACGTCCTGACTTTC.